This note documents a single T cell receptor beta chain sequence. Measured with immunoSEQ multiplex PCR; TCRdb has only the in-frame clones, and not every one. The sample yields about 40,000 clones, approximately 80% seen once. These data belong to a study of OX40 agonist ivuxolimab in advanced cancers. Germline V lookup: CDR1 LGHNA, CDR2 YSLEER. The trim removed 3 bases at V and 6 bases at J, leaving 6 bases unmatched. The CDR3 covers 15 residues. The source material was CD4+ or CD8+ T cells sorted from blood, sampled in a trial of the OX40 agonist ivuxolimab. This TCR derives from an adult with an advanced solid tumor such as melanoma, head and neck, liver or kidney cancer. The gene calls are TRBV4-3 and TRBJ2-2; 8 nucleotides match TRBD1. The CDR3 region is CASSHGQGGSGELFF. CDR3 bases: TGCGCCAGCAGCCATGGACAGGGAGGCTCCGGGGAGCTGTTTTTT.